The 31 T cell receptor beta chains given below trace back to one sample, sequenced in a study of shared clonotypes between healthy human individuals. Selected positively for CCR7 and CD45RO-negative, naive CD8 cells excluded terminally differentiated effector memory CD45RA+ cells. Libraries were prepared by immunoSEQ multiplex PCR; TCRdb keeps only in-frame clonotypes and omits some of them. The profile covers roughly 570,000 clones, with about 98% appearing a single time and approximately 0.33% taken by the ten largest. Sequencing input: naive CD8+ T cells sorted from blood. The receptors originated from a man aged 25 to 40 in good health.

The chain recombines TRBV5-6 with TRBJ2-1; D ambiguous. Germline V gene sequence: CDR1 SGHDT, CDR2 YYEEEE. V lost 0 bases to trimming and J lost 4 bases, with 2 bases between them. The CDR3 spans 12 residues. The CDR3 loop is CASSLAYNEQFF. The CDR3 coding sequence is TGTGCCAGCAGCTTGGCGTACAATGAGCAGTTCTTC.

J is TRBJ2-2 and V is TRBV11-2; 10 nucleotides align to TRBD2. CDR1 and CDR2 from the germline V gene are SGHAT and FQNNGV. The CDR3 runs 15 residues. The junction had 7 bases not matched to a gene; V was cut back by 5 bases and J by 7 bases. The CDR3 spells CASSPLSGRNGELFF. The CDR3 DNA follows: TGTGCCAGCAGCCCTCTTAGCGGGAGGAACGGGGAGCTGTTTTTT.

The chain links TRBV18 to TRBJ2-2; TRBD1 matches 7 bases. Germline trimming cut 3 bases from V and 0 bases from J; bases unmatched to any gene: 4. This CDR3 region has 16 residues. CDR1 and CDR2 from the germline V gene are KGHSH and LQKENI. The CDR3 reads CASSPPGQANTGELFF. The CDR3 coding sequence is TGTGCCAGCTCACCCCCCGGACAGGCGAACACCGGGGAGCTGTTTTTT. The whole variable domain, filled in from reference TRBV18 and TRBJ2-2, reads NAGVMQNPRHLVRRRGQEARLRCSPMKGHSHVYWYRQLPEEGLKFMVYLQKENIIDESGMPKERFSAEFPKEGPSILRIQQVVRGDSAAYFCASSPPGQANTGELFFGEGSRLTVL.

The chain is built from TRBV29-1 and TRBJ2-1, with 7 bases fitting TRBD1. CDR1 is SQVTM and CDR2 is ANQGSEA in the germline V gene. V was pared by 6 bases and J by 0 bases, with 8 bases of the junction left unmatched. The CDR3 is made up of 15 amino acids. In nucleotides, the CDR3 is TGCAGCGTGCCCGGGACAGTCAGCTCCTACAATGAGCAGTTCTTC. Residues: CSVPGTVSSYNEQFF.

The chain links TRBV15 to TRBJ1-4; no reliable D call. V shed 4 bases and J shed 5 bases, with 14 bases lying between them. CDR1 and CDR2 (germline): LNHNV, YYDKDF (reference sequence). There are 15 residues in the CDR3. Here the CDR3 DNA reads TGTGCCACCAGCATTGGCAGGCAGAACAATGAAAAACTGTTTTTT. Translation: CATSIGRQNNEKLFF.

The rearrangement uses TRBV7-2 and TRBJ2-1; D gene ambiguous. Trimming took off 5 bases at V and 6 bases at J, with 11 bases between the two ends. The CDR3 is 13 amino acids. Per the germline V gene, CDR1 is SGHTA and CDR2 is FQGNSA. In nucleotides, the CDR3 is TGTGCCAGCAGCCCCACAGAAAGCAATGAGCAGTTCTTC. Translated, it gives CASSPTESNEQFF.

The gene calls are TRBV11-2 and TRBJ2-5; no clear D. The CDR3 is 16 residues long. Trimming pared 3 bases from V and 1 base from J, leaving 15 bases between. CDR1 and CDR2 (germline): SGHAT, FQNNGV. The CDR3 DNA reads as TGTGCCAGCAGCTTGGAGCGAGACACCTTCCAAGAGACCCAGTACTTC. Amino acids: CASSLERDTFQETQYF. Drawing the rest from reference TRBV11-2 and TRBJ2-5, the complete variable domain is EAGVAQSPRYKIIEKRQSVAFWCNPISGHATLYWYQQILGQGPKLLIQFQNNGVVDDSQLPKDRFSAERLKGVDSTLKIQPAKLEDSAVYLCASSLERDTFQETQYFGPGTRLLVL.

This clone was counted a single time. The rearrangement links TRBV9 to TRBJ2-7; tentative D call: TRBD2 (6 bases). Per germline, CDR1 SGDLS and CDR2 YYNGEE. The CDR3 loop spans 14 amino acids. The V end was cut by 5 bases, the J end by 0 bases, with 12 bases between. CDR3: CASSAAGNSYEQYF. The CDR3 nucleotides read TGTGCCAGCAGTGCAGCGGGCAACTCCTACGAGCAGTACTTC.

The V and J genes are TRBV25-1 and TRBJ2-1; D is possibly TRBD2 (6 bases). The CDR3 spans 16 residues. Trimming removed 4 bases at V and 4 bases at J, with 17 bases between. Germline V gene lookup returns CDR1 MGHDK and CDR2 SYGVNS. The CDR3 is CASSADVGTSYNEQFF. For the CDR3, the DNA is TGTGCCAGCAGTGCTGACGTGGGGACTTCATACAATGAGCAGTTCTTC.

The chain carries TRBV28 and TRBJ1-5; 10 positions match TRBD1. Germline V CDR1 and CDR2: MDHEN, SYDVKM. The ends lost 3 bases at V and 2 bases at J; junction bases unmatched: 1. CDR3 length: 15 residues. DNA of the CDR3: TGTGCCAGCAGTTTGGACAGGGGGGGCAATCAGCCCCAGCATTTT. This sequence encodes CASSLDRGGNQPQHF.

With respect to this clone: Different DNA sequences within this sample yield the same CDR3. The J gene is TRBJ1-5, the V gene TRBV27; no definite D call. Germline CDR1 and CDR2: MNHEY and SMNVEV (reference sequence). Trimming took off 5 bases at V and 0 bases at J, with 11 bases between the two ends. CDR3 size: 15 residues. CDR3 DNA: TGTGCCAGCAGTCCACGCTCCTATAGCAATCAGCCCCAGCATTTT. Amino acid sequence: CASSPRSYSNQPQHF.

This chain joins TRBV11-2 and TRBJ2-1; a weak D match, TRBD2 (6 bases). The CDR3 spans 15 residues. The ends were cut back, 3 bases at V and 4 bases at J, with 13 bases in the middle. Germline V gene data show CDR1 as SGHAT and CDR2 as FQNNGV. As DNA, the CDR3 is TGTGCCAGCAGCTTGACGAGGGGACTTTACAATGAGCAGTTCTTC. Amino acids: CASSLTRGLYNEQFF.

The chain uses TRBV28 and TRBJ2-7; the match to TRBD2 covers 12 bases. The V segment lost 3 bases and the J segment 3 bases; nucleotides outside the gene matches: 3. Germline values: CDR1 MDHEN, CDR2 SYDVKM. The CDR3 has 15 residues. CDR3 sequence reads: CASSLLTSGSYEQYF. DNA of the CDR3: TGTGCCAGCAGTTTGTTGACTAGCGGGAGCTACGAGCAGTACTTC. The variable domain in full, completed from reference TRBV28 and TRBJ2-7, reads DVKVTQSSRYLVKRTGEKVFLECVQDMDHENMFWYRQDPGLGLRLIYFSYDVKMKEKGDIPEGYSVSREKKERFSLILESASTNQTSMYLCASSLLTSGSYEQYFGPGTRLTVT.

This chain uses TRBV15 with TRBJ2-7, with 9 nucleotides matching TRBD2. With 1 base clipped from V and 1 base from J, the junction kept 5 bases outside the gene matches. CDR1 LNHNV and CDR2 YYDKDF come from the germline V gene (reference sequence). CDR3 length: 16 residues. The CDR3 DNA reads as TGTGCCACCAGCAGAGTAGCGGGAGCGGTTTCCTACGAGCAGTACTTC. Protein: CATSRVAGAVSYEQYF.

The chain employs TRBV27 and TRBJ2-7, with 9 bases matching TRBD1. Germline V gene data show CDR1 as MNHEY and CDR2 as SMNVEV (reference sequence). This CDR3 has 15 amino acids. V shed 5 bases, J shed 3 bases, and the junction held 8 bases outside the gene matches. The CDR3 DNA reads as TGTGCCAGCAGTCCCACAGGGGGCGGGGGCTACGAGCAGTACTTC. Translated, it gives CASSPTGGGGYEQYF.

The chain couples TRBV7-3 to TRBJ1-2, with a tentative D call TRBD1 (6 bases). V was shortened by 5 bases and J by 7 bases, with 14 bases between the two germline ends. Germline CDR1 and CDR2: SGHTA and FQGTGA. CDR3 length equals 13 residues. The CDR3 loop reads CASSQLQGSGYTF. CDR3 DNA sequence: TGTGCCAGCAGCCAACTACAGGGTAGTGGCTACACCTTC.

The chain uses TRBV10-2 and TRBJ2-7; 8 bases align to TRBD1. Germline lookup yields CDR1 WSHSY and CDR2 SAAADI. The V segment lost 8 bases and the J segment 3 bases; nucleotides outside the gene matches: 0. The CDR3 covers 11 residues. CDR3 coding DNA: TGCGCCAGCGGACAGGGCTACGAGCAGTACTTC. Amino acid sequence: CASGQGYEQYF.

CDR3 nucleotides: TGTGCCAGCTCCCCTGAGGACAGGGAGCGTCAGCCCCAGCATTTT. Its translation is CASSPEDRERQPQHF. The chain couples TRBV18 to TRBJ1-5; 8 bases line up with TRBD1. The V gene's germline CDR1 is KGHSH and CDR2 LQKENI. V shed 6 bases, J shed 6 bases, and the junction held 10 bases outside the gene matches. This CDR3 comprises 15 residues.

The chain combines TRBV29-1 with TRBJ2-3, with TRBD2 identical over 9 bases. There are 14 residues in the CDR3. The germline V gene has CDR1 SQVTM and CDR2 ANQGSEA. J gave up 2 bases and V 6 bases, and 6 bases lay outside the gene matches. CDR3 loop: CSVNLAGYTDTQYF. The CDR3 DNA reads TGCAGCGTAAACCTAGCGGGATACACAGATACGCAGTATTTT.

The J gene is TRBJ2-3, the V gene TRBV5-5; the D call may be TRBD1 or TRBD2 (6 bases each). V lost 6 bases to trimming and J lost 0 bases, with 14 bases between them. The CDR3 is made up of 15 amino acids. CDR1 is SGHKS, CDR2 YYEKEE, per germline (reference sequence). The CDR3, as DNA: TGTGCCAGCACTTCGGAGGGGGGAAGCACAGATACGCAGTATTTT. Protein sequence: CASTSEGGSTDTQYF.

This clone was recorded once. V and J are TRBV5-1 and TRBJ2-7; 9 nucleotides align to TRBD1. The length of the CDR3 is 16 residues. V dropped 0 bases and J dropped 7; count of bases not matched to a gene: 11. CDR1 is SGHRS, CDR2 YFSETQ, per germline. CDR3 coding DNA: TGCGCCAGCAGCTTGGTGGTTCGGGGACAGGGTGAGGAGCAGTACTTC. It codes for CASSLVVRGQGEEQYF. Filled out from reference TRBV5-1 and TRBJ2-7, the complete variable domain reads KAGVTQTPRYLIKTRGQQVTLSCSPISGHRSVSWYQQTPGQGLQFLFEYFSETQRNKGNFPGRFSGRQFSNSRSEMNVSTLELGDSALYLCASSLVVRGQGEEQYFGPGTRLTVT.

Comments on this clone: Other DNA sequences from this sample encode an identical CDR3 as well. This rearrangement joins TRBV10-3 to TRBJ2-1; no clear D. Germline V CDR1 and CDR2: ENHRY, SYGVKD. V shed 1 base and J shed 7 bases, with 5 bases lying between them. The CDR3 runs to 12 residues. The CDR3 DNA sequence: TGTGCCATCAGTGAGTTGGGGAATGAGCAGTTCTTC. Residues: CAISELGNEQFF.

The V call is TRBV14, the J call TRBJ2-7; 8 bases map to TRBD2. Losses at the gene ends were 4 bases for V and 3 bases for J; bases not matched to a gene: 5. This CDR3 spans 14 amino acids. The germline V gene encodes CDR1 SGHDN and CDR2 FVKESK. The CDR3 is CASSLAGLSYEQYF. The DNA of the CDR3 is TGTGCCAGCAGCCTAGCGGGACTGAGCTACGAGCAGTACTTC.

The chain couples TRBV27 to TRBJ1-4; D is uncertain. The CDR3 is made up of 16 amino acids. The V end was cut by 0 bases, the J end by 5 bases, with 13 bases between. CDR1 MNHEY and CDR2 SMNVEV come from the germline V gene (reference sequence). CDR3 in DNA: TGTGCCAGCAGTTTATCCGGACCCGGGATGAATGAAAAACTGTTTTTT. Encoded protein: CASSLSGPGMNEKLFF.

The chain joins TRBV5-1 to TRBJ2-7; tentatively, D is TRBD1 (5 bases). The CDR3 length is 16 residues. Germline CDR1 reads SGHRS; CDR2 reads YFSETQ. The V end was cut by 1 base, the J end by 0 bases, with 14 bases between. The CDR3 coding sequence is TGCGCCAGCAGCTTGCTTCCAGGGATCATCTCCTACGAGCAGTACTTC. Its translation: CASSLLPGIISYEQYF.

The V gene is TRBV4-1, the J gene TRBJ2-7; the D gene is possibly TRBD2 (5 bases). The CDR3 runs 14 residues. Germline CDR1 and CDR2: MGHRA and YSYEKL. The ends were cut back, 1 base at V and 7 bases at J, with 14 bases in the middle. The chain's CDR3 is CASSQVEGWPEQYF. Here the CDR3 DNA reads TGCGCCAGCAGCCAAGTAGAGGGATGGCCTGAGCAGTACTTC.

CDR3 bases: TGTGCCAGCAGCTCCGGGACTAGCCATGAGCAGTTCTTC. It is translated as CASSSGTSHEQFF. V gene TRBV11-3 combines with J gene TRBJ2-1; TRBD2 agrees at 9 bases. The CDR3 has 13 residues. J gave up 8 bases and V 4 bases, and 3 bases lay outside the gene matches. Germline CDR1 and CDR2: SGHNT and YENEEA. The full variable domain, in which reference TRBV11-3 and TRBJ2-1 provide the parts outside the CDR3, is EAGVVQSPRYKIIEKKQPVAFWCNPISGHNTLYWYLQNLGQGPELLIRYENEEAVDDSQLPKDRFSAERLKGVDSTLKIQPAELGDSAVYLCASSSGTSHEQFFGPGTRLTVL.

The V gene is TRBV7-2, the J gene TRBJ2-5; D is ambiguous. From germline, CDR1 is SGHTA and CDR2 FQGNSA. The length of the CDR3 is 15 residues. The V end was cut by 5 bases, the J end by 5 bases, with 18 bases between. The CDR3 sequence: CASSPQMYPGETQYF. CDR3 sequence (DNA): TGTGCCAGCAGCCCTCAGATGTATCCCGGGGAGACCCAGTACTTC.

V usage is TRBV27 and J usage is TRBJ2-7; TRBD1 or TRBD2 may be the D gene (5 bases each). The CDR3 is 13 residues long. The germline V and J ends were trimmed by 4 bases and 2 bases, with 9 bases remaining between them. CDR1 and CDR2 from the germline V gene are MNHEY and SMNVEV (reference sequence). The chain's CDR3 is CASSWDVAYEQYF. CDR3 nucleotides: TGTGCCAGCAGTTGGGACGTCGCCTACGAGCAGTACTTC.

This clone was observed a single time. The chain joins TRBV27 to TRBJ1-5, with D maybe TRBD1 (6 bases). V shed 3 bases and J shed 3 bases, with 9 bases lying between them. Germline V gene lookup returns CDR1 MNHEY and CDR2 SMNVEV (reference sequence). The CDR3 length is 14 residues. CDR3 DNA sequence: TGTGCCAGCAGTTTTCAGGGGCCCAATCAGCCCCAGCATTTT. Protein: CASSFQGPNQPQHF.

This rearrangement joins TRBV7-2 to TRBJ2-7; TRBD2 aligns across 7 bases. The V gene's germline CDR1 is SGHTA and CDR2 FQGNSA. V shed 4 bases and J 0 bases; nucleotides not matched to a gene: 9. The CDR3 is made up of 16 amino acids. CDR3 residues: CASSSGTIRHSYEQYF. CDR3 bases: TGTGCCAGCAGCTCCGGGACTATCAGGCACTCCTACGAGCAGTACTTC.